Presented here are 21 T cell receptor beta chains from one specimen sequenced in a study of T cell responses to AZD1222 COVID-19 vaccine. The protocol was immunoSEQ multiplex PCR, while the TCRdb copy is restricted to in-frame clones and leaves out a portion. The table records approximately 120,000 clones, approximately 90% of them present only once. The input for sequencing was peripheral blood, taken on day 0 of AZD1222 vaccination. The receptors shown here come from an adult in good health.

The chain couples TRBV24-1 to TRBJ2-7, with unresolved D. The V end lost 2 bases, the J end lost 2 bases, and 12 bases lay between the germline ends. The CDR3 runs 15 residues. Germline V gene sequence: CDR1 KGHDR, CDR2 SFDVKD. The CDR3 loop reads CATSDYRNFPYEQYF. The DNA of the CDR3 is TGTGCCACCAGTGATTATCGGAATTTCCCCTACGAGCAGTACTTC.

This clone occurred once. This chain links TRBV6-5 with TRBJ1-6, with D tentatively TRBD1 (5 bases). V was cut by 2 bases and J by 7 bases, with 15 bases left in between. The CDR3 length is 16 residues. Germline loops: CDR1 MNHEY, CDR2 SVGAGI. In DNA form, the CDR3 reads TGTGCCAGCAGTTACCCCGGGGCAGGACCGAATTCACCCCTCCACTTT. Protein: CASSYPGAGPNSPLHF.

The rearrangement joins TRBV3-1 (or the pseudogene TRBV3-2) to TRBJ1-1; D call uncertain. The CDR3 is 13 amino acids. The germline CDR1 and CDR2 sequences are LGHDT and YNNKEL (reference sequence). V was clipped by 2 bases and J by 1 base, with 5 bases between them. CDR3 DNA sequence: TGTGCCAGCAGCCAATATACGAACACTGAAGCTTTCTTT. Translated, it gives CASSQYTNTEAFF.

This clone has only one observation. This chain uses TRBV19 with TRBJ2-7, with TRBD2 identical over 9 bases. Trimming cost V 7 bases and J 0 bases; bases outside gene matches: 4. There are 14 residues in the CDR3. Germline V CDR1 and CDR2: LNHDA, SQIVND (reference sequence). The CDR3 spells CASTSGGFSYEQYF. The CDR3 coding sequence is TGTGCCAGTACGAGCGGGGGGTTCTCCTACGAGCAGTACTTC.

The V call is TRBV5-1, the J call TRBJ1-1, with TRBD1 as a possible D gene (5 bases). Per germline, CDR1 SGHRS and CDR2 YFSETQ. The CDR3 is 15 residues long. Trimming took 2 bases from V and 3 from J, leaving 14 bases between them. CDR3 sequence: CASSFGGAQDTEAFF. The CDR3 DNA reads as TGCGCCAGCAGCTTCGGCGGGGCGCAGGACACTGAAGCTTTCTTT.

This chain joins TRBV5-1 and TRBJ2-1; tentatively, D is TRBD1 (6 bases). Per the germline V gene, CDR1 is SGHRS and CDR2 is YFSETQ. The ends were cut back, 4 bases at V and 8 bases at J, with 16 bases in the middle. CDR3 size: 14 residues. CDR3 in DNA: TGCGCCAGCAGCACGGGACGGTCAGGGGATGAGCAGTTCTTC. Translated, it gives CASSTGRSGDEQFF.

The chain joins TRBV4-2 to TRBJ1-1; the D is unclear. This CDR3 contains 13 residues. V was clipped by 2 bases and J by 7 bases, with 11 bases between them. Looked up from germline, CDR1 is LGHNA and CDR2 is YNFKEQ. The CDR3 DNA follows: TGTGCCAGCAGCCAAATCTCGGCTATTGAAGCTTTCTTT. Its translation: CASSQISAIEAFF.

The chain links TRBV6-6 to TRBJ1-4; 9 nucleotides line up with TRBD1. This CDR3 comprises 14 residues. V dropped 6 bases and J dropped 8; count of bases not matched to a gene: 7. Germline V CDR1 and CDR2: MNHNY, SVGAGI (reference sequence). CDR3 DNA: TGTGCCAGCAGACACAGGGGGCTGGGAGAAAAACTGTTTTTT. Protein: CASRHRGLGEKLFF.

The rearrangement links TRBV19 to TRBJ1-4, with D maybe TRBD1 (5 bases). This CDR3 has 14 residues. The V gene lost 3 bases and the J gene lost 4 bases, with 9 bases spanning the gap. Germline V lookup: CDR1 LNHDA, CDR2 SQIVND (reference sequence). The CDR3 nucleotides are TGTGCCAGTAGTATGCGGGACTATAATGAAAAACTGTTTTTT. Encoded protein: CASSMRDYNEKLFF. The full variable domain, completed using reference TRBV19 and TRBJ1-4, is DGGITQSPKYLFRKEGQNVTLSCEQNLNHDAMYWYRQDPGQGLRLIYYSQIVNDFQKGDIAEGYSVSREKKESFPLTVTSAQKNPTAFYLCASSMRDYNEKLFFGSGTQLSVL.

The V and J genes are TRBV9 and TRBJ2-2, with 11 bases matching TRBD2. CDR3 length equals 17 residues. With V trimmed by 0 bases and J by 4 bases, 5 bases remained unmatched. Germline CDR1 is SGDLS and CDR2 is YYNGEE. CDR3 coding DNA: TGTGCCAGCAGCGTAGTGGGTAGCGGGGGGGCCACCGGGGAGCTGTTTTTT. Its protein product is CASSVVGSGGATGELFF.

The V call is TRBV5-1, the J call TRBJ1-6, with D uncertain. Germline V gene sequence: CDR1 SGHRS, CDR2 YFSETQ. Trimming left V 0 bases short and J 11 bases short, with 18 bases between. The CDR3 loop spans 16 amino acids. The CDR3 region has the DNA TGCGCCAGCAGCTTGGCCTCTTCCGGAAAGAACGCACCCCTCCACTTT. The encoded protein is CASSLASSGKNAPLHF.

V and J are TRBV5-8 and TRBJ1-4; TRBD1 matches 9 bases. The CDR3 runs 15 residues. V gave up 4 bases and J gave up 2 bases; unmatched junction bases: 3. Germline V gene data show CDR1 as SGHTS and CDR2 as YDEGEE. CDR3 bases: TGTGCCAGCAGCACTGGACAGGGGACTAATGAAAAACTGTTTTTT. As protein: CASSTGQGTNEKLFF.

This sequence joins TRBV6-2 or TRBV6-3 and TRBJ1-1; D perhaps matches TRBD1 (5 bases). This CDR3 contains 16 residues. CDR1 and CDR2 from the germline V gene are MNHEY and SVGEGT. V was clipped by 5 bases and J by 0 bases, with 16 bases between them. For the CDR3, the DNA is TGTGCCAGCAGTAGAAGTGCCGGGACGGTGAACACTGAAGCTTTCTTT. Translation: CASSRSAGTVNTEAFF.

This clone was detected once. The genes are TRBV29-1 and TRBJ1-4; no firm D call. Germline CDR1 SQVTM, CDR2 ANQGSEA. Trimming removed 4 bases from V and 7 bases from J, with 10 bases in between. The CDR3 runs to 12 residues. CDR3 sequence: CSVGVRGEKLFF. CDR3 nucleotide sequence: TGCAGCGTTGGCGTTCGTGGTGAAAAACTGTTTTTT. Full variable domain (remainder filled in from reference TRBV29-1 and TRBJ1-4): SAVISQKPSRDICQRGTSLTIQCQVDSQVTMMFWYRQQPGQSLTLIATANQGSEATYESGFVIDKFPISRPNLTFSTLTVSNMSPEDSSIYLCSVGVRGEKLFFGSGTQLSVL.

This chain uses TRBV14 with TRBJ2-5; 8 nucleotides agree with TRBD1. Per the germline V gene, CDR1 is SGHDN and CDR2 is FVKESK. This CDR3 is built from 15 residues. Trimming took 3 bases from V and 3 from J; bases not matched to a gene: 6. This chain's CDR3 is CASSQVTGGKETQYF. The CDR3 DNA reads as TGTGCCAGCAGCCAGGTCACAGGGGGTAAAGAGACCCAGTACTTC.

The chain links TRBV3-1 (or the pseudogene TRBV3-2) to TRBJ2-3, with 8 bases matching TRBD2. Germline CDR1 and CDR2: LGHDT and YNNKEL (reference sequence). This CDR3 spans 17 amino acids. The junction had 11 bases not matched to a gene; V was cut back by 0 bases and J by 6 bases. The DNA of the CDR3 is TGTGCCAGCAGCCAAGAGCGGGGGACTAGAGGGAGGGATACGCAGTATTTT. Translated: CASSQERGTRGRDTQYF.

This sequence joins TRBV14 and TRBJ2-7; a possible D gene is TRBD1 (6 bases). V was pared by 5 bases and J by 4 bases, with 12 bases between. CDR1 and CDR2 from the germline V gene are SGHDN and FVKESK. CDR3 length: 13 residues. Written as DNA, the CDR3 is TGTGCCAGCAGCTCAACAGGGCGATACGAGCAGTACTTC. Translation gives CASSSTGRYEQYF.

The V gene is TRBV11-2, the J gene TRBJ1-4; possible D gene TRBD1, 5 bases. The germline V gene encodes CDR1 SGHAT and CDR2 FQNNGV. This CDR3 has 15 residues. V gave up 5 bases and J gave up 8 bases, with 18 bases separating them. CDR3 bases: TGTGCCAGCAGCCTTTGGCGCAGGGACGGGGAAAAACTGTTTTTT. This encodes CASSLWRRDGEKLFF.

This clone was recorded only once. V gene TRBV6-5 combines with J gene TRBJ1-1; a possible D gene is TRBD1 (6 bases). The germline V gene encodes CDR1 MNHEY and CDR2 SVGAGI. The germline V and J ends were trimmed by 10 bases and 1 base, with 13 bases remaining between them. This CDR3 has 13 amino acids. CDR3 amino acids: CATRGGKNTEAFF. The CDR3 bases are TGTGCCACTCGAGGGGGGAAGAACACTGAAGCTTTCTTT.

A single count supports this clone. The chain joins TRBV7-9 to TRBJ2-7; the match to TRBD1 covers 7 bases. J lost 2 bases, V lost 5 bases, and 6 bases had no gene match. CDR1 and CDR2 from the germline V gene are SEHNR and FQNEAQ (reference sequence). The length of the CDR3 is 14 residues. The CDR3 nucleotides read TGTGCCAGCAGCGCCCCGGGACAGACCTACGAGCAGTACTTC. This gives the protein CASSAPGQTYEQYF.

The CDR3: CASSQDRSTEQFF. In DNA form, the CDR3 reads TGTGCCAGCAGCCAAGATCGGAGCACTGAGCAGTTCTTC. The chain is built from TRBV3-1 (or the pseudogene TRBV3-2) and TRBJ2-1, with D unclear. In germline, CDR1 is LGHDT, CDR2 YNNKEL (reference sequence). The CDR3 is 13 amino acids. The V end was cut by 0 bases, the J end by 9 bases, with 9 bases between.